This record covers a single TCR beta chain. Its target is unknown. The assay was immunoSEQ multiplex PCR, and TCRdb's table has in-frame clones only and misses some. The sample carries fewer than 400,000 clones, roughly 88% recorded once. Germline assignment: CDR1 SGHVS and CDR2 FQNEAQ. This CDR3 contains 13 residues. V was shortened by 5 bases and J by 8 bases, with 15 bases between the two germline ends. The donors were in the 120-subject validation cohort, distinct from the 666-subject first cohort. The data stem from a study of cytomegalovirus exposure and HLA in healthy donors. Whole-study findings and limits: A list of 164 TCR beta chains associated with cytomegalovirus was given.

This TCR came from a man aged 25 to 45 in good health and CMV-seronegative. V and J are TRBV7-8 and TRBJ1-2, with a possible D match to TRBD1 (6 bases). Sequencing input: PBMCs. CDR3 amino acids: CASSGNRDRGYTF. The CDR3 DNA is TGTGCCAGCAGCGGGAACAGGGATCGGGGCTACACCTTC.